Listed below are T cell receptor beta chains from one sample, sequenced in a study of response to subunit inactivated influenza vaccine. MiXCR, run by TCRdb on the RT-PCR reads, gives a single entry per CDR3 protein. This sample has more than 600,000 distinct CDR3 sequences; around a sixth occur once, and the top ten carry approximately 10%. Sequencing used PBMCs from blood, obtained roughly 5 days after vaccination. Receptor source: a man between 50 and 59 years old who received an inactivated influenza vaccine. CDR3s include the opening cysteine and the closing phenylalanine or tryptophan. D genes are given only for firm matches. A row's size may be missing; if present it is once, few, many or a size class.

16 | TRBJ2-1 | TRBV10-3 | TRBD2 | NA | TGTGCCATCAGAGATGGGCTAGCGGGCCCCTACAATGAGCAGTTCTTC | CAIRDGLAGPYNEQFF
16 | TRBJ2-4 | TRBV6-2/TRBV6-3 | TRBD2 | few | TGTGCCAGCAGGCCACCGGGACTAGGAGCCAAAAACATTCAGTACTTC | CASRPPGLGAKNIQYF
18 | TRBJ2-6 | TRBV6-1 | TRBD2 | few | TGTGCCAGCAGAAAACTAGCGGGAACCAACTCTGGGGCCAACGTCCTGACTTTC | CASRKLAGTNSGANVLTF
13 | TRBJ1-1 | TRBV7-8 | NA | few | TGTGCCAGCAGCGTAGGGGCAGGGACTGAAGCTTTCTTT | CASSVGAGTEAFF
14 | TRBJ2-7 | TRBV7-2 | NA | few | TGTGCCAGCAGCCCCAGTCCTCACTCCTACGAGCAGTACTTC | CASSPSPHSYEQYF
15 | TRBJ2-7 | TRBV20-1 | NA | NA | TGCAGTGCTAGGGTCGCCATGGGGACCGACTACGAGCAGTACTTC | CSARVAMGTDYEQYF
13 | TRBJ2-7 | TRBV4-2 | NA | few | TGTGCCAGCAGCCAAGAACAAGGATACGAGCAGTACTTC | CASSQEQGYEQYF
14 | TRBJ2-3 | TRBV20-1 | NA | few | TGCAGTGCTAGAGAAGTCCTGGGATTTGATACGCAGTATTTT | CSAREVLGFDTQYF
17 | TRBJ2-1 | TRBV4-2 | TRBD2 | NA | TGTGCCAGCAGCCAAGTGAGGGCTAGCGGGGGGGTTGATGAGCAGTTCTTC | CASSQVRASGGVDEQFF
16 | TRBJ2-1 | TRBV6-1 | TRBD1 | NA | TGTGCCAGCAGTCTCAAGGACAGGGGGAAAGGGGATGAGCAGTTCTTC | CASSLKDRGKGDEQFF
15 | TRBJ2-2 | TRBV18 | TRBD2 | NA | TGTGCCAGCTCGTTCAGCGGGAGCGGCACCGGGGAGCTGTTTTTT | CASSFSGSGTGELFF
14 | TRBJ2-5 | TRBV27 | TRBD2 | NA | TGTGCCAGCAGTTTCATGGGGGGGTCCGAGACCCAGTACTTC | CASSFMGGSETQYF
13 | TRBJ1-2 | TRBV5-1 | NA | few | TGCGCCAGCTCTGGGGGGGCCGGCTATGGCTACACCTTC | CASSGGAGYGYTF
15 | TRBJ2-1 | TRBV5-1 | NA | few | TGCGCCAGCAGCCCGGACAGTTCCGGGGTGGGGGAGCAGTTCTTC | CASSPDSSGVGEQFF
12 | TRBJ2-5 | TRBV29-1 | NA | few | TGCAGCGTTGCGCAGGGTCCGGAGACCCAGTACTTC | CSVAQGPETQYF
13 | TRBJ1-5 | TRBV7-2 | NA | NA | TGTGCCAGCAGTGATAGGACGAATCAGCCCCAGCATTTT | CASSDRTNQPQHF
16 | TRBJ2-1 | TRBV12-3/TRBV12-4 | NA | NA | TGTGCCAGCACCCCAGCCATTGGCGGAGAATACAATGAGCAGTTCTTC | CASTPAIGGEYNEQFF
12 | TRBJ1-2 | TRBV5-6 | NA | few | TGTGCCAGCAGCTTGGTGGGGAATGGCTACACCTTC | CASSLVGNGYTF
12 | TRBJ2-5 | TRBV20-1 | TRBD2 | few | TGCAGTGCGTTAGCGGGAGTAGAGACCCAGTACTTC | CSALAGVETQYF
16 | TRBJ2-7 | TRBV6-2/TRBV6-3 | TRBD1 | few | TGTGCCAGCAGTCCATCCGGTTGGACAGGGCCGTACGAGCAGTACTTC | CASSPSGWTGPYEQYF
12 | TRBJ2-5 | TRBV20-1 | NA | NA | TGCAGTGCTAGAGCAGCGGTAGAGACCCAGTACTTC | CSARAAVETQYF
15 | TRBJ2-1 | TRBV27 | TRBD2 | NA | TGTGCCAGCAGTTTATTCTCCAGCGGGAGCAATGAGCAGTTCTTC | CASSLFSSGSNEQFF
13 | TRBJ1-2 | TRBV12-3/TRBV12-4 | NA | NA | TGTGCCAGCAGCCCCACCGCAGGGTACGGCTACACCTTC | CASSPTAGYGYTF
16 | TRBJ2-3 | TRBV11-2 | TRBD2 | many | TGTGCCAGCAGCCTTGGGACTAGCGGGGGCGCAGATACGCAGTATTTT | CASSLGTSGGADTQYF
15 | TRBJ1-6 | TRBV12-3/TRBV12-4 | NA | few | TGTGCCAGCACCCTAGATGTAGGAATTAATTCACCCCTCCACTTT | CASTLDVGINSPLHF
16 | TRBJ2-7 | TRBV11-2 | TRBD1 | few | TGTGCCAGCAGACCAACCTCGGGACAGGGGTCCTACGAGCAGTACTTC | CASRPTSGQGSYEQYF
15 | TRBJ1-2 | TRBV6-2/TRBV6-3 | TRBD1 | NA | TGTGCCAGCAGTCCCATGGGGGACAGCAACTATGGCTACACCTTC | CASSPMGDSNYGYTF
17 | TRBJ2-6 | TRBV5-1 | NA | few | TGCGCCAGCAGCTTGTTTCCGGGGAGATCTGGGGCCAACGTCCTGACTTTC | CASSLFPGRSGANVLTF
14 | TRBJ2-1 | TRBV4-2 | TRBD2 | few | TGTGCCAGCAGCCCTACCGGGAGGAACAATGAGCAGTTCTTC | CASSPTGRNNEQFF
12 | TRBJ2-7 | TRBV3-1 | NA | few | TGTGCCAGCAGCCGCAACCCGTACGAGCAGTACTTC | CASSRNPYEQYF
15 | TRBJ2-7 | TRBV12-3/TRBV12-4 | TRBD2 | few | TGTGCCAGCAGTTTAGGGCGGGAGGGCCCCTACGAGCAGTACTTC | CASSLGREGPYEQYF
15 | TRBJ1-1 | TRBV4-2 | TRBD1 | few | TGTGCCAGCAGCCAAAGACAGGGCAGGAACCCTGAAGCTTTCTTT | CASSQRQGRNPEAFF
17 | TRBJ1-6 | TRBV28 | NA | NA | TGTGCCAGCAGTCCTGCCGAGGGGCACGTAGAGGATTCACCCCTCCACTTT | CASSPAEGHVEDSPLHF
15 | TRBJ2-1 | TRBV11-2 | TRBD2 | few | TGTGCCAGCAGCTTGGCCGGGACTAGCAACAATGAGCAGTTCTTC | CASSLAGTSNNEQFF
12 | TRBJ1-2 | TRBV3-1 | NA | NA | TGTGCCAGCAGCCAACAAACTGGAGGCTACACCTTC | CASSQQTGGYTF
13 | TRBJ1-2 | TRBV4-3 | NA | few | TGCGCCAGCAGCCAAGATACAGGGTATGGCTACACCTTC | CASSQDTGYGYTF
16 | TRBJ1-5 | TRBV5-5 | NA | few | TGTGCCAGCAGCCAAGGAGGGGGTTCGGGCAATCAGCCCCAGCATTTT | CASSQGGGSGNQPQHF
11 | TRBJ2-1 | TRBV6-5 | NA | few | TGTGCCAGCAGATCAGTTAGTGAGCAGTTCTTC | CASRSVSEQFF
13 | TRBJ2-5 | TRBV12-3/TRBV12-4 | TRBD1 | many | TGTGCCAGCAGTTCAGGGGGCCGTGAGACCCAGTACTTC | CASSSGGRETQYF
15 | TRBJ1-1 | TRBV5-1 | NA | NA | TGCGCCAGCAGCCTCCATGGGCGGGGGAACACTGAAGCTTTCTTT | CASSLHGRGNTEAFF
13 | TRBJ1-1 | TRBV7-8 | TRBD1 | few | TGTGCCAGCAGCTTACCCGGGACAGTTGAAGCTTTCTTT | CASSLPGTVEAFF
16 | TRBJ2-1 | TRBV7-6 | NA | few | TGTGCCAGCAGCAACGGGGACACCGGGGCATACAATGAGCAGTTCTTC | CASSNGDTGAYNEQFF
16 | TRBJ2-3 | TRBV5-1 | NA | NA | TGCGCCAGCAGTCTTCCCGGTATTGTAGTAGGTGATACGCAGTATTTT | CASSLPGIVVGDTQYF
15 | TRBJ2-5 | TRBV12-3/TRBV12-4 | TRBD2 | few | TGTGCCAGCAGTTCCTTAGCGGGGGGGGCTGAGACCCAGTACTTC | CASSSLAGGAETQYF
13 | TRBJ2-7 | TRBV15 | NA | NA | TGTGCCACCAGCAGAGAGACACACTACGAGCAGTACTTC | CATSRETHYEQYF
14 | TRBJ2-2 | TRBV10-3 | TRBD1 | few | TGTGCCATCACTCAGGACAGGGGCACCGGGGAGCTGTTTTTT | CAITQDRGTGELFF
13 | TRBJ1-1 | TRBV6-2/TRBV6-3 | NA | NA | TGTGCCAGCAGCTCCGGAGGGATCCTTGGGGCTTTCTTT | CASSSGGILGAFF
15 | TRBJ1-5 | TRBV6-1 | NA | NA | TGTGCCAGCAGACCCCTAGAGGTTGGCAATCAGCCCCAGCATTTT | CASRPLEVGNQPQHF
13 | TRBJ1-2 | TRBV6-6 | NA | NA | TGTGCCAGCAGCCAGGACAGAAGTTCCGGCTACACCTTC | CASSQDRSSGYTF
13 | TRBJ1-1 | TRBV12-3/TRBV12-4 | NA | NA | TGTGCCAGCAGTCAAAGGGCGGAAACTGAAGCTTTCTTT | CASSQRAETEAFF
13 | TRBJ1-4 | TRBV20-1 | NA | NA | TGCAGTGCTAGAGATCGGAAGAATGAAAAACTGTTTTTT | CSARDRKNEKLFF
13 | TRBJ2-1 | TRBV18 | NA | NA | TGTGCCAGCTCACCCGGAGCTGGGAATGAGCAGTTCTTC | CASSPGAGNEQFF
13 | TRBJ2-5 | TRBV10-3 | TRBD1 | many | TGTGCCATCAGGGCCGGGACAGGAGAGACCCAGTACTTC | CAIRAGTGETQYF
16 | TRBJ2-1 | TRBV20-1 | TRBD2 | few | TGCAGTGCTAGAGGCCGACTAGCGGGAGGGCCGTTTGAGCAGTTCTTC | CSARGRLAGGPFEQFF
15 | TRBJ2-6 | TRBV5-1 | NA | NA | TGCGCCAGCAGCCCGGAGGGTGCTGGGGCCAACGTCCTGACTTTC | CASSPEGAGANVLTF
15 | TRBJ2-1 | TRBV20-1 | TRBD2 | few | TGCAGTGCGGTCACTAGCGGGAGACCCTACAATGAGCAGTTCTTC | CSAVTSGRPYNEQFF
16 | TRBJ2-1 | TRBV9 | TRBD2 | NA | TGTGCCAGCAGCCGCGGGGGGGCTAGCGGGTACAATGAGCAGTTCTTC | CASSRGGASGYNEQFF
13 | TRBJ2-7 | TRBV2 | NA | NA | TGTGCCAGCCTCCGAAGGGACTTGCACGAGCAGTACTTC | CASLRRDLHEQYF